This T cell receptor beta chain was obtained from a study of shared clonotypes between healthy human individuals. Germline CDR1 and CDR2: MNHNY and SVGAGI (reference sequence). The V and J ends lost 2 bases and 8 bases respectively, with 15 bases between them. This CDR3 has 15 amino acids. Unsorted PBMC contributed 250 to 300 ng DNA, 30,000 to 35,000 T cell genomes, to each replicate PCR. Assay used: immunoSEQ multiplex PCR; TCRdb lists only in-frame clones, some missing. The table includes about 490,000 clones, 81% detected once. The sequence was obtained from a woman aged 35 to 49 in good health. Some clones in this sample may be carry-over from other donors' samples. The rearrangement uses TRBV6-6 and TRBJ2-2; no reliable D call. Sequenced input: PBMCs. CDR3 nucleotide sequence: TGTGCCAGCAGTTACCTCCAGGTTCGTGGAGGGGAGCTGTTTTTT. It specifies CASSYLQVRGGELFF.